This T cell receptor (beta chain) was captured in a study of T-cell reconstitution after alpha-beta-depleted transplantation in children. Preparation of the TCRbeta library used unique molecular identifiers. MiXCR, applied by TCRdb to the PCR reads, yields one record per CDR3 protein. The data contain 600,000 to 700,000 distinct CDR3 sequences, around a sixth of them singletons. CDR1 and CDR2 from the germline V gene are MNHNS and SASEGT. V was shortened by 6 bases and J by 7 bases, with 16 bases between the two germline ends. The CDR3 runs to 13 residues. This clonotype originated in a human donor who donated a stem cell graft to a child with acute myeloid leukemia. Sequenced here: PBMCs from the stem cell graft donor, sampled from the stem cell graft. The gene calls are TRBV6-1 and TRBJ2-7; the D gene is possibly TRBD1 (6 bases). The CDR3 region is CASSDDLQGEQYF. Written as DNA, the CDR3 is TGTGCCAGCAGCGACGACCTTCAGGGGGAGCAGTACTTC.